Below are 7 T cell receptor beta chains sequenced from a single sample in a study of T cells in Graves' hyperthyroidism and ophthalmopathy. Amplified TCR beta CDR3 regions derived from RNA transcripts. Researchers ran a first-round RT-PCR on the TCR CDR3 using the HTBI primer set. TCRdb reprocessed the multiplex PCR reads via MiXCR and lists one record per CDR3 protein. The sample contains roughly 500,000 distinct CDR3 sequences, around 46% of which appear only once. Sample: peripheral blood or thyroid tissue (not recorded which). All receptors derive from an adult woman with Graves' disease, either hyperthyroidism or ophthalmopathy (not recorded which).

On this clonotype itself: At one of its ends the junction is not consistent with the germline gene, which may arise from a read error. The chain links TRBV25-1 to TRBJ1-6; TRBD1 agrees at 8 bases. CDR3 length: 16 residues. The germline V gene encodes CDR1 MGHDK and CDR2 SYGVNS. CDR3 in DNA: TGTGCCTGCAGTGCTAACCCGGGGACAGGTTATTCACCCCTCCACTTT. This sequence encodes CACSANPGTGYSPLHF.

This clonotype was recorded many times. CDR3 DNA: TGTGCCAGCAGCCAAGAGATTAGCAATCAGCCCCAGCATTTT. Residues: CASSQEISNQPQHF. The chain uses TRBV3-1 and TRBJ1-5; D not certain. V gave up 0 bases and J gave up 0 bases, with 3 bases separating them. The CDR3 is 14 amino acids. Germline loops: CDR1 LGHDT, CDR2 YNNKEL (reference sequence).

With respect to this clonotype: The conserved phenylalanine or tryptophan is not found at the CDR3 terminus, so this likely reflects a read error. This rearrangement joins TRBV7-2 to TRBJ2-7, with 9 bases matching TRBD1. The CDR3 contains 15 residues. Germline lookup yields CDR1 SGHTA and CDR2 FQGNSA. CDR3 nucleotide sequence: TGCGCCAGCAGCCTAGGACAGGGGATCTCCTACGAGCAGTACCTC. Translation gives CASSLGQGISYEQYL.

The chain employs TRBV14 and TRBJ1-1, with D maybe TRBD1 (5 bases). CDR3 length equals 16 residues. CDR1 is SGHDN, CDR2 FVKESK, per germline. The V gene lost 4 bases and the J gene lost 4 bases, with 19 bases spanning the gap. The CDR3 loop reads CASSPRPGALSTEAFF. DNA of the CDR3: TGTGCCAGCAGCCCTAGACCCGGGGCATTGAGCACTGAAGCTTTCTTT.

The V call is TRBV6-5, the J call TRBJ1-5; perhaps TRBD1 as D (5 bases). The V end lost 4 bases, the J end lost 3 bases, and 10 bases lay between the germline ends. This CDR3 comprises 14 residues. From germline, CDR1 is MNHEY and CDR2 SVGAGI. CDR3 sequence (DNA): TGTGCCAGCAGTTCGGCCGGGGCCAATCAGCCCCAGCATTTT. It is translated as CASSSAGANQPQHF.

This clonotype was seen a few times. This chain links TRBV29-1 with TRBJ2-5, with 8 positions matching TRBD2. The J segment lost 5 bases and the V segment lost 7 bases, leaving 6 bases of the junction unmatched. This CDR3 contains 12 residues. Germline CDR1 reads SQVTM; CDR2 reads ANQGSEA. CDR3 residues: CSAVAGGETQYF. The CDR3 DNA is TGCAGCGCCGTTGCGGGGGGCGAGACCCAGTACTTC. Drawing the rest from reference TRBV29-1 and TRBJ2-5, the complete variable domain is SAVISQKPSRDICQRGTSLTIQCQVDSQVTMMFWYRQQPGQSLTLIATANQGSEATYESGFVIDKFPISRPNLTFSTLTVSNMSPEDSSIYLCSAVAGGETQYFGPGTRLLVL.

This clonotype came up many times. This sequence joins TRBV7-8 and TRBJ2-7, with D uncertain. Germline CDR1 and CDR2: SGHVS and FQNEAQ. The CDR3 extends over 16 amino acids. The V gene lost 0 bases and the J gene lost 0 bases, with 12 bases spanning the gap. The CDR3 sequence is CASSLAPTLPSYEQYF. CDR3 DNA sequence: TGTGCCAGCAGCTTAGCCCCCACCCTACCCTCCTACGAGCAGTACTTC.